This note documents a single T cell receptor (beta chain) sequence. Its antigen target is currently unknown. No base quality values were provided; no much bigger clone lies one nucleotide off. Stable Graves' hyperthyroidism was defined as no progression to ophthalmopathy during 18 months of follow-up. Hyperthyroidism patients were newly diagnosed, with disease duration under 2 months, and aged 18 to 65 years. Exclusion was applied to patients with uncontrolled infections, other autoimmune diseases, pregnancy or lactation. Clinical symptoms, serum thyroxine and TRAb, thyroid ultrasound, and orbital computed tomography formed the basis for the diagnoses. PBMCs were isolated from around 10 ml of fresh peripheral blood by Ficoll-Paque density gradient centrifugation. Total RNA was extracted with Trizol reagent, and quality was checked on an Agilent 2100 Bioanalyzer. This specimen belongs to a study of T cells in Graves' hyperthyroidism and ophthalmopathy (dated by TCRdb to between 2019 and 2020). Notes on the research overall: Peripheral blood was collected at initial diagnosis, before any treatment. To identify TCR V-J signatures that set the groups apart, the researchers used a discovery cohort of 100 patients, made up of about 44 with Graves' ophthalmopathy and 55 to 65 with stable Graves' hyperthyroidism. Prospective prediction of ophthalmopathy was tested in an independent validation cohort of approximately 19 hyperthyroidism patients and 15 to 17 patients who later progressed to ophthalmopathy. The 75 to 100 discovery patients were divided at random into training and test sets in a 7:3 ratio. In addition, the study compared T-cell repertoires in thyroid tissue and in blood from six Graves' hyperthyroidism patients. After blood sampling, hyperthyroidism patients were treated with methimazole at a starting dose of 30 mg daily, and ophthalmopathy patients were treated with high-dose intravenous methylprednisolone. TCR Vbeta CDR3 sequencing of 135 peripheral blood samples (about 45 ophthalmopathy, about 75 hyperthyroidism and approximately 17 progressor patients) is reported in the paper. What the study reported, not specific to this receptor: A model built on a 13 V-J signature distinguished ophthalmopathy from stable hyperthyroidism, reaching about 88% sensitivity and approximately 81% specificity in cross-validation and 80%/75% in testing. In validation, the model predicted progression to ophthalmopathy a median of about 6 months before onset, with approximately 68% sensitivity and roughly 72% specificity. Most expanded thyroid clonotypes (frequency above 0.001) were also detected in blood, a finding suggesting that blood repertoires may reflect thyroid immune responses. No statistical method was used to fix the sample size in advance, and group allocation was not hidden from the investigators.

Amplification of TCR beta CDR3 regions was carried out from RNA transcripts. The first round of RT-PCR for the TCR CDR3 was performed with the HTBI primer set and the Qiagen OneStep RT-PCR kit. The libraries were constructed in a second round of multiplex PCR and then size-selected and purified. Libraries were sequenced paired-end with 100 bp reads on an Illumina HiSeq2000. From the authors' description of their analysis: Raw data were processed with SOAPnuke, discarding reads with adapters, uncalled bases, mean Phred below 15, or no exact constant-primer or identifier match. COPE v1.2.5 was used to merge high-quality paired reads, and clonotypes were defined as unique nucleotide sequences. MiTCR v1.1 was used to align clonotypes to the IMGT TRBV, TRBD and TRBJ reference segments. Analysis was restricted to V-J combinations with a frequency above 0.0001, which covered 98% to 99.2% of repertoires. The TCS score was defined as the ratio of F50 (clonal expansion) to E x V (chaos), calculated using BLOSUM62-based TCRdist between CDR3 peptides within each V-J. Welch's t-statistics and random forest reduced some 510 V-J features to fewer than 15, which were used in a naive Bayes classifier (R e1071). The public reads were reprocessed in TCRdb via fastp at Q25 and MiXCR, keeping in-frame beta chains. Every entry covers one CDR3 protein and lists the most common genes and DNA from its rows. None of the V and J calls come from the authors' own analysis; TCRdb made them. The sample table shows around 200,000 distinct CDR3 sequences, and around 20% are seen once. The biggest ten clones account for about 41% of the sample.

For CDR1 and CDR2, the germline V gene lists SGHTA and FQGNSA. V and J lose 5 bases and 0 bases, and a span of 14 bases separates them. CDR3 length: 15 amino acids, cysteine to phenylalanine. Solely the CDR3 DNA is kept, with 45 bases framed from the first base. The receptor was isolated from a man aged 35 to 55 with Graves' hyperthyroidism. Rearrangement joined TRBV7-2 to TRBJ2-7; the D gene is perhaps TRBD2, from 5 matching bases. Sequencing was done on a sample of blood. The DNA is TGTGCCAGCAGCCGGAGCGGAGCCCCCTCCTACGAGCAGTACTTC. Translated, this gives CASSRSGAPSYEQYF.